This TCR beta chain was found in a study of patients and donors after allogeneic stem cell transplantation. Via MiXCR, TCRdb re-called the RT-PCR reads, giving one row per CDR3 protein. Of hundreds of thousands of distinct CDR3 sequences in the sample, roughly 17% were seen once. The table lists this clonotype with a few counts. Germline CDR1 is SGHRS and CDR2 is YFSETQ. V was pared by 4 bases and J by 2 bases, with 9 bases of the junction left unmatched. This CDR3 region has 16 residues. V gene TRBV5-1 combines with J gene TRBJ1-2, with 9 nucleotides matching TRBD1. This receptor was obtained from a human donor who was either an allogeneic HSCT recipient or a stem cell or donor lymphocyte infusion donor (not recorded which). It is not recorded whose cells these are; they may come from a transplant donor. Sequencing input: blood, either unsorted or a sorted T cell fraction (not recorded which). CDR3 nucleotides: TGCGCCAGCAGCCTCTCTCCCGGGACAGGGAACTATGGCTACACCTTC. Its translation: CASSLSPGTGNYGYTF.